This entry concerns a single T cell receptor (beta chain). What it binds is not known. This specimen comes from a study of high-grade serous ovarian cancer treatment subgroups. Study at large: Mean per sample: about 14,000 reads, some 7,500 unique TCR beta rearrangements.

Germline V lookup: CDR1 SGHAT, CDR2 FQNNGV. There are 14 residues in the CDR3. The germline V and J ends were trimmed by 5 bases and 9 bases, with 17 bases remaining between them. Study-wide results and limits: TCR relatedness rose with neoantigen level and trended with mutation load. Tumors within one patient showed repertoire similarity of about 0.11 to 0.85. The analyses considered CDR3 and ignored CDR1 and CDR2.

Libraries were prepared by immunoSEQ multiplex PCR; TCRdb keeps only in-frame clonotypes and omits some of them. The sample records about 6,600 clones, around 74% being singletons. Tumor samples were taken before definitive surgery or chemotherapy. Source material: tumor tissue. The V and J genes are TRBV11-2 and TRBJ2-1; maybe TRBD2 (7 bases). The sequence came from a human donor with high-grade serous ovarian cancer. The CDR3 reads CASSLGEGVSEQFF. The CDR3 coding sequence is TGTGCCAGCAGCCTAGGGGAGGGGGTTAGTGAGCAGTTCTTC.